This T cell receptor (beta chain) was obtained from a study of cytomegalovirus exposure and HLA in healthy donors. Here immunoSEQ multiplex PCR was the method, and the copy in TCRdb shows in-frame clones only, minus some. The table shows 110,000 to 150,000 clones, with roughly 92% occurring only once. The CDR3 is 15 amino acids. Per the germline V gene, CDR1 is ENHRY and CDR2 is SYGVKD. Trimming left V 0 bases short and J 4 bases short, with 12 bases between. The source of this sequence is a man younger than 35 in good health and CMV-seronegative. Material: PBMCs. The genes are TRBV10-3 and TRBJ1-2; tentative D call: TRBD1 (6 bases). The CDR3 is CAISESRGDSYGYTF. CDR3 DNA: TGTGCCATCAGTGAGTCCAGGGGTGACTCCTATGGCTACACCTTC.